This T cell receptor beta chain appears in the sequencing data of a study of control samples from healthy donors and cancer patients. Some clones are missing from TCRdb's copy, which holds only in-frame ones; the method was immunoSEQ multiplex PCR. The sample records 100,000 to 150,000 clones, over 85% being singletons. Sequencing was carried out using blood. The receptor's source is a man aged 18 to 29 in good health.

The CDR3 loop reads CASSLSYGRNEQFF. The CDR3 bases are TGTGCCAGCAGCTTGTCGTACGGAAGAAATGAGCAGTTCTTC. The chain uses TRBV7-9 and TRBJ2-1; D is uncertain. From germline, CDR1 is SEHNR and CDR2 FQNEAQ (reference sequence). The CDR3 is 14 residues long. The V and J ends lost 3 bases and 7 bases respectively, with 13 bases between them.